This is a list of T cell receptor beta chains from one sample in a study of cytomegalovirus exposure and HLA in healthy donors. TCRdb keeps only in-frame clones here, not all; method: immunoSEQ multiplex PCR. The sample contains 25,000 to 30,000 clones, approximately 62% of which appear only once. Specimen: PBMCs. These receptors were taken from a male donor in good health and CMV-seropositive. CDR3s include the opening cysteine and the closing phenylalanine or tryptophan. The D gene is left open where the match is weak. Expanded clones are given a class, and other clones once, few, many or no size at all.

j_call,d_call,v_call,clone_size,cdr3_nt,cdr3_aa
TRBJ2-5,TRBD2,TRBV9,once,TGTGCCAGCAGCGTAGGAGGAGCGGGGGGACAAGAGACCCAGTACTTC,CASSVGGAGGQETQYF
TRBJ2-7,TRBD1,TRBV14,.,TGTGCCAGCAGCCAGCAACCGGGACAGCCCTACGAGCAGTACTTC,CASSQQPGQPYEQYF
TRBJ1-1,.,TRBV21-1,.,TGTGCCAGCAGGGACAGGGGGCGGGGGGCTGAAGCTTTCTTT,CASRDRGRGAEAFF
TRBJ1-5,.,TRBV19,.,TGTGCCAGCACCTTCCCAGGGTCGGGTCAGCCCCAGCATTTT,CASTFPGSGQPQHF
TRBJ1-2,.,TRBV19,.,TGTCCCAGCGCCTCGGGGGGGAACTATGCCTACAACTTC,CPSASGGNYAYNF
TRBJ2-5,.,TRBV6-1,.,TGTGCCAGCAGCTCATTACGGGGGGAGACCCAGTACTTC,CASSSLRGETQYF
TRBJ2-1,TRBD1,TRBV6-1,few,TGTGCCAGCAGACAGGGGTCTTTAATCGATGAGCAGTTCTTC,CASRQGSLIDEQFF
TRBJ2-7,.,TRBV29-1,.,TGCAGCGTTGCCGGGGATTTCTACGAGCAGTACTTC,CSVAGDFYEQYF
TRBJ2-7,TRBD2,TRBV7-8,.,TGTGCCAGCAGCTTAGTTCTCCCTCGGAGTAGCGGGGCGATGGGCCGATCCTACGAGCAGTACTTC,CASSLVLPRSSGAMGRSYEQYF
TRBJ2-5,.,TRBV30,.,TGTGCCTGGAGCGGGGACTGGCGAGAGACCCAGTACTTC,CAWSGDWRETQYF
TRBJ1-1,.,TRBV4-2,few,TGTGCCAGCAGCCAAGGCGTGGGGGGGGTGTTAGCCGAAGCTTTCTTT,CASSQGVGGVLAEAFF
TRBJ1-1,.,TRBV28,.,TGTGCCAGCAGACCGCCAAGCGGGGGGGGAAGCGCTGAAGCTTTCTTT,CASRPPSGGGSAEAFF
TRBJ2-7,TRBD2,TRBV13,.,TGTGCCAGCAGCCTCACTAGCGGGGGAACCCTCCCCTACGAGCAGTACTTC,CASSLTSGGTLPYEQYF
TRBJ2-3,TRBD2,TRBV10-2,once,TGCGCCAGCTCGTTTTCGGGAGGTGAGCAGTATTTT,CASSFSGGEQYF
TRBJ2-5,TRBD1,TRBV5-1,.,TGCGCCAGCAGCTTTGTAGACAGGGGGGACCAAGAGACCCAGTACTTC,CASSFVDRGDQETQYF
TRBJ2-7,.,TRBV2,.,TGTGCCAGCAGTCTCACAGGAGTCGAGCAGTACTTC,CASSLTGVEQYF
TRBJ2-5,TRBD2,TRBV28,.,TGTGCCGCCGGACTAGCGGAGGCAGAGACCCAGTACTTC,CAAGLAEAETQYF
TRBJ2-6,TRBD1,TRBV6-1,.,TGTGCCAGCAGTGGGTCACCGGGACAGGTCGGTGGGGCCAACGTCCTGACTTTC,CASSGSPGQVGGANVLTF
TRBJ2-5,TRBD1,TRBV28,hyperexpanded,TGTGCCAGCAGTTCCGGGACAGGGGTAGGGGGCCAAGAGACCCAGTACTTC,CASSSGTGVGGQETQYF
TRBJ1-5,.,TRBV29-1,.,TGCAGCGTTGCCGAGAATAGCAATCAGCCCCAGCATTTT,CSVAENSNQPQHF
TRBJ1-5,.,TRBV7-2,.,TGTGCCACCTCGGTGGCAGCAGGCCCCTATCAGCCCCAGCATTTT,CATSVAAGPYQPQHF
TRBJ1-1,TRBD1,TRBV30,.,TGTGCCGGGCCCGGCAGGGGGACTGAAGCTTTCTTT,CAGPGRGTEAFF
TRBJ2-3,TRBD1,TRBV18,.,TGTGCCAGCTCAAATGATCGACAGGGAGTCACAGATACGCAGTATTTT,CASSNDRQGVTDTQYF
TRBJ1-1,TRBD1,TRBV5-1,.,TGCGCCAGCAAACAGGGGGCCTTGAACACTGAAGCTTTCTTT,CASKQGALNTEAFF
TRBJ2-7,TRBD1,TRBV6-4,.,TGTGCCAGCAGTGACTCGCCTGGGACAGCATACTACGAGCAGTACTTC,CASSDSPGTAYYEQYF
TRBJ2-3,TRBD1,TRBV14,.,TGTGCCAGCAGCCAAGAACTAACCGGACAGGGGCTCGGAACAGATACGCAGTATTTT,CASSQELTGQGLGTDTQYF
TRBJ1-4,.,TRBV7-9,.,TGTGCCAGCAGCTTAGCGCTCGGGGGAATCGGAACTAATGAAAAACTGTTTTTT,CASSLALGGIGTNEKLFF
TRBJ1-5,.,TRBV6-5,.,TGTGCCAGTTGGCGGGGGGGGAATCAGCCCCAGCATTTT,CASWRGGNQPQHF
TRBJ1-5,.,TRBV6-1,.,TGTGCCAGCAGCAAATCTAATCAGGGTACTCAGCCCCAGCATTTT,CASSKSNQGTQPQHF
TRBJ2-1,TRBD1,TRBV2,few,TGTGCCAGCAGGTCCGGGACAGCCTACAATGAGCAGTTCTTC,CASRSGTAYNEQFF
TRBJ1-6,.,TRBV6-6,.,TGTGCCAGCAGTTTGGCCAATTCACCCCTCCACTTT,CASSLANSPLHF
TRBJ2-7,TRBD2,TRBV6-5,.,TGTGCCAGCAGTTACTCTATCGTTAGCGGGACCTCCGAGCAGTACTTC,CASSYSIVSGTSEQYF
TRBJ2-2,.,TRBV10-3,.,TGTGCCATCAGTTACGGGGGGGAGCTGTTTTTT,CAISYGGELFF
TRBJ2-5,TRBD1,TRBV9,.,TGTGCCATCAGCGTAGGCGATGATGGGGGACAGGGGCGGGAGACCCAGTACTTC,CAISVGDDGGQGRETQYF
TRBJ2-7,.,TRBV6-5,large,TGTGCCAGCAGTTACTCAGCAGGGGAGTGGTACGAGCAGTACTTC,CASSYSAGEWYEQYF
TRBJ2-7,.,TRBV2,.,TGTGCCAGCAGTTTACAGATTTCCTACGAGCAGTACTTC,CASSLQISYEQYF
TRBJ1-2,.,TRBV20-1,.,TGCAGTGCGAGAAAAGAGGTTGGCTACACCTTC,CSARKEVGYTF
TRBJ1-1,TRBD1,TRBV5-4,.,TGTGCCAGCAGCTGGGACAGGGACACCACTGAAGCTTTCTTT,CASSWDRDTTEAFF
TRBJ1-4,.,TRBV6-5,.,TGTGCCAGCAGTTACTCCCTTGAGGGCGAAAAACTGTTTTTT,CASSYSLEGEKLFF
TRBJ1-1,TRBD1,TRBV6-5,few,TGTGCCAGCAGTACCCAACAGGGGAAGCGTGAAGCTTTCTTT,CASSTQQGKREAFF
TRBJ2-5,.,TRBV28,.,TGTGCCAGCAGTCACGCAGGGGGGCCATTTGGGCAAGAGACCCAGTACTTC,CASSHAGGPFGQETQYF
TRBJ2-5,TRBD2,TRBV5-4,.,TGTGCCAGCAGCTTGCGACTAGCGGGTGTGGAGACCCAGTACTTC,CASSLRLAGVETQYF
TRBJ2-1,.,TRBV15,.,TGTGCCACCAGCAGCCGGGAGTATGAGCAGTTCTTC,CATSSREYEQFF
TRBJ2-1,.,TRBV6-4,.,TGTGCCAGCAGTGAGGAGGGGGCAACCTACAATGAGCAGTTCTTC,CASSEEGATYNEQFF
TRBJ2-1,TRBD2,TRBV6-5,many,TGTGCCAGCAGTTACTCCACAAGCGGGATCGATGAGCAGTTCTTC,CASSYSTSGIDEQFF
TRBJ1-1,.,TRBV4-1,few,TGCGCCAGCAGCCAAGAGAGGCAGGGCATCACTGAAGCTTTCTTT,CASSQERQGITEAFF
TRBJ1-1,.,TRBV19,.,TGTGCCAGTAGTATGGACGCTGCGGGTAACACTGAAGCTTTCTTT,CASSMDAAGNTEAFF
TRBJ2-5,TRBD1,TRBV4-1,.,TGCGCCAGCAGCCAACAGGGGGACCAAGAGACCCAGTACTTC,CASSQQGDQETQYF
TRBJ2-7,TRBD2,TRBV5-1,.,TGCGCCAGCAGCTTGGAGGGAGGGTCCTCCTACGAGCAGTACTTC,CASSLEGGSSYEQYF
TRBJ2-7,TRBD2,TRBV7-2,.,TGTGCCAGCAGCATCAACCTAGCGGGGGGCTTCTACGAGCAGTACTTC,CASSINLAGGFYEQYF